One and the same sample provided the 7 T cell receptor beta chains below, sequenced in a study of control samples from healthy donors and cancer patients. Measured with immunoSEQ multiplex PCR; TCRdb has only the in-frame clones, and not every one. There are some 120,000 clones in the sample; roughly 90% occur only once, and roughly 8.7% lies in the top ten. The sample was blood. The receptors were sampled from a man between 18 and 35 years old in good health.

The J gene is TRBJ2-7, the V gene TRBV13; 7 positions agree with TRBD2. CDR3 length: 15 residues. V trimming: 4 bases; J trimming: 1 base; junction bases outside the gene matches: 7. Looked up from germline, CDR1 is PRHDT and CDR2 is FYEKMQ (reference sequence). The CDR3 sequence: CASSSSSGSSYEQYF. For the CDR3, the DNA is TGTGCCAGCAGCTCCTCTAGCGGCTCATCCTACGAGCAGTACTTC.

V gene TRBV10-3 combines with J gene TRBJ1-1; unclear D gene. V was shortened by 3 bases and J by 4 bases, with 6 bases between the two germline ends. This CDR3 contains 12 residues. Germline CDR1 is ENHRY and CDR2 is SYGVKD. The CDR3 is CAISEPATEAFF. The CDR3 DNA follows: TGTGCCATCAGTGAACCGGCCACTGAAGCTTTCTTT.

This sequence joins TRBV27 and TRBJ2-7; D not resolved. The CDR3 length is 14 residues. Per germline, CDR1 MNHEY and CDR2 SMNVEV (reference sequence). Trimming took 2 bases from V and 1 from J, leaving 9 bases between them. The CDR3 DNA reads TGTGCCAGCAGTTTAAACCGAAAGTCCTACGAGCAGTACTTC. Protein product: CASSLNRKSYEQYF.

The rearrangement joins TRBV6-5 to TRBJ1-1; 7 nucleotides align to TRBD1. CDR3 size: 15 residues. The V gene's germline CDR1 is MNHEY and CDR2 SVGAGI. V was pared by 2 bases and J by 4 bases, with 7 bases of the junction left unmatched. The CDR3 sequence is CASSYDRVKITEAFF. Here the CDR3 DNA reads TGTGCCAGCAGTTACGACAGGGTGAAGATCACTGAAGCTTTCTTT.

The chain combines TRBV6-1 with TRBJ1-2; D call uncertain. This CDR3 region has 14 residues. The V and J ends lost 0 bases and 1 base respectively, with 6 bases between them. Germline lookup yields CDR1 MNHNS and CDR2 SASEGT. The CDR3 DNA follows: TGTGCCAGCAGTGAAGCGTCGGGTAACTATGGCTACACCTTC. Translating it yields CASSEASGNYGYTF.

With regard to this clone: Other DNA sequences in this specimen translate into the identical CDR3. This chain uses TRBV6-5 with TRBJ1-2; D is unclear. V was shortened by 4 bases and J by 8 bases, with 8 bases between the two germline ends. The CDR3 is 11 amino acids. Germline CDR1 MNHEY, CDR2 SVGAGI. DNA for the CDR3: TGTGCCAGCAGTTCCGGTGGGGGCTACACCTTC. Translated: CASSSGGGYTF.

This clone was seen once. The V gene is TRBV7-3, the J gene TRBJ1-2; TRBD1 aligns across 7 bases. In germline, CDR1 is SGHTA, CDR2 FQGTGA. The ends lost 0 bases at V and 3 bases at J; junction bases unmatched: 4. The CDR3 contains 15 residues. CDR3 nucleotides: TGTGCCAGCAGCTTAACGTCCAGGGGGGACTATGGCTACACCTTC. Encoded protein: CASSLTSRGDYGYTF.